The 5 T cell receptor beta chains below were found in one sample sequenced in a study of blood T cells in healthy people across ages. Through a sample-barcoded 5' primer and a J-beta primer mix, a second PCR was run for roughly 7 to 12 cycles. One entry per CDR3 protein results from TCRdb running MiXCR on the 5' RACE reads. The sample has about 1.1 million distinct CDR3 sequences, 35% to 45% seen once. The sequenced sample was blood. These TCRs come from a man younger than 35 in good health.

V is TRBV29-1 and J is TRBJ1-2; the D is unclear. CDR3 length equals 11 residues. The ends were cut back, 2 bases at V and 4 bases at J, with 5 bases in the middle. CDR1 SQVTM and CDR2 ANQGSEA come from the germline V gene. The CDR3 DNA follows: TGCAGCGTTGAAAGAGGCTATGGCTACACCTTC. This codes for CSVERGYGYTF.

In this sample, this clonotype turned up once. A junction end diverges from the germline sequence, so it may reflect a read error. CDR3 region: CASSLTQGYLNTEVFF. Written as DNA, the CDR3 is TGTGCCAGCAGCTTAACACAGGGGTACCTGAACACTGAAGTTTTCTTT. V and J are TRBV7-8 and TRBJ1-1, with 7 bases matching TRBD1. The CDR3 has 16 residues. Germline CDR1 is SGHVS and CDR2 is FQNEAQ.

This clonotype has only a few counts. The rearrangement uses TRBV28 and TRBJ1-2; 9 nucleotides line up with TRBD1. The CDR3 is made up of 15 amino acids. V lost 3 bases and J lost 5; bases outside the gene matches: 7. Germline-derived CDR1 and CDR2 are MDHEN and SYDVKM. This CDR3 is CASSLGQGIRYGYTF. The CDR3 DNA sequence: TGTGCCAGCAGTTTGGGACAGGGTATTAGGTATGGCTACACCTTC.

The table lists this clonotype with a few counts. This chain connects TRBV20-1 to TRBJ1-1; tentative D call: TRBD1 (5 bases). The CDR3 is 12 residues long. Per the germline V gene, CDR1 is DFQATT and CDR2 is SNEGSKA (reference sequence). The V and J ends lost 6 bases and 3 bases respectively, with 11 bases between them. The CDR3, as DNA: TGCAGTGCCAGATGGGGCTACACTGAAGCTTTCTTT. Translated, it gives CSARWGYTEAFF.

This clonotype was counted between two and nine times. The chain employs TRBV20-1 and TRBJ2-1; D remains ambiguous. CDR3 size: 13 residues. Germline CDR1 is DFQATT and CDR2 is SNEGSKA (reference sequence). CDR3 in amino acids: CRTSGSSYNEQFF. For the CDR3, the DNA is TGCAGGACCTCAGGTAGCTCCTACAATGAGCAGTTCTTC.